Listed below are T cell receptor beta chains from one sample, sequenced in a study of T cells in narcolepsy. The data were produced by immunoSEQ multiplex PCR, yet TCRdb's version contains in-frame clones alone and is incomplete. The repertoire has about 35,000 clones, roughly 87% of them found once; the top ten carry about 0.79%. The sequenced material came from CD45RA- memory CD4+ T cells from PBMCs. The origin of the receptors is a human donor with narcolepsy. Both conserved end residues are part of each CDR3. The order of the fields is D gene, J gene, V gene, clone size, CDR3 protein, CDR3 DNA. A D gene is named only where the DNA matches it firmly. Not every row has a clone size; where given, it reads once, few, many or a size class.

d_gene: -; j_gene: TRBJ1-1; v_gene: TRBV6-6; abundance: few; CDR3aa: CASLLSSRVGSEAFF; CDR3nt: TGTGCCAGCTTGCTATCCTCCAGGGTTGGGTCTGAAGCTTTCTTT
d_gene: TRBD1; j_gene: TRBJ2-5; v_gene: TRBV2; abundance: -; CDR3aa: CASIGDRQETQYF; CDR3nt: TGTGCCAGCATTGGGGACAGACAAGAGACCCAGTACTTC
d_gene: TRBD1; j_gene: TRBJ1-4; v_gene: TRBV5-1; abundance: -; CDR3aa: CASGQGLNEKLFF; CDR3nt: TGCGCCAGCGGACAGGGACTGAATGAAAAACTGTTTTTT
d_gene: -; j_gene: TRBJ1-2; v_gene: TRBV27; abundance: -; CDR3aa: CASSYSGTLNRDGYTF; CDR3nt: TGTGCCAGCAGTTATTCCGGGACACTTAATAGGGATGGCTACACCTTC
d_gene: TRBD1; j_gene: TRBJ1-5; v_gene: TRBV6-4; abundance: -; CDR3aa: CASSDCRDREFLPQHF; CDR3nt: TGTGCCAGCAGTGACTGTCGAGACAGGGAATTTTTGCCCCAGCATTTT
d_gene: -; j_gene: TRBJ2-7; v_gene: TRBV5-5; abundance: -; CDR3aa: CASSLLVGRGNEQYF; CDR3nt: TGTGCCAGCAGCTTGCTTGTAGGCAGGGGCAACGAGCAGTACTTC
d_gene: -; j_gene: TRBJ1-2; v_gene: TRBV6-1; abundance: few; CDR3aa: CASSESGLGGLYTF; CDR3nt: TGTGCCAGCAGTGAATCCGGCCTGGGGGGCTTATACACCTTC
d_gene: TRBD1; j_gene: TRBJ2-5; v_gene: TRBV5-1; abundance: -; CDR3aa: CASSPGTAAETQYF; CDR3nt: TGCGCCAGCAGCCCCGGGACAGCGGCAGAGACCCAGTACTTC
d_gene: TRBD2; j_gene: TRBJ2-5; v_gene: TRBV5-6; abundance: -; CDR3aa: CASSFASGKETQYF; CDR3nt: TGTGCCAGCAGCTTCGCTAGCGGGAAAGAGACCCAGTACTTC
d_gene: TRBD1; j_gene: TRBJ2-5; v_gene: TRBV5-5; abundance: -; CDR3aa: CASSLEYRDRGKETQYF; CDR3nt: TGTGCCAGCAGCTTGGAATACCGAGACAGGGGGAAAGAGACCCAGTACTTC